These T cell receptor beta chains were read from a single sample in a study of blood T cell repertoires in COVID-19. Produced via immunoSEQ multiplex PCR; TCRdb's table is partial and in-frame only. The sample records 35,000 to 55,000 clones, roughly 90% being singletons. The specimen was peripheral blood. The origin of the receptors is a man aged 45-65 years with active COVID-19. The CDR3 runs from the conserved cysteine through the conserved F or W. A D gene is named only where the DNA matches it firmly. Expanded clones are given a class, and other clones once, few, many or no size at all.

d_gene: TRBD1; v_gene: TRBV29-1; j_gene: TRBJ2-7; abundance: NA; CDR3aa: CSVRTGGAEQYF; CDR3nt: TGCAGCGTTCGAACAGGGGGCGCCGAGCAGTACTTC
d_gene: NA; v_gene: TRBV27; j_gene: TRBJ1-1; abundance: NA; CDR3aa: CASSSSGAGNTEAFF; CDR3nt: TGTGCCAGCAGTTCTTCAGGGGCCGGGAACACTGAAGCTTTCTTT
d_gene: NA; v_gene: TRBV19; j_gene: TRBJ1-6; abundance: few; CDR3aa: CASSSTDSPLHF; CDR3nt: TGTGCCAGTAGTAGTACAGACTCACCCCTCCACTTT
d_gene: NA; v_gene: TRBV5-6; j_gene: TRBJ1-2; abundance: few; CDR3aa: CASSPGVRSYGYTF; CDR3nt: TGTGCCAGCAGCCCCGGGGTCAGGAGCTATGGCTACACCTTC
d_gene: TRBD1; v_gene: TRBV5-6; j_gene: TRBJ1-2; abundance: NA; CDR3aa: CASSLSGTGVGVDGYTF; CDR3nt: TGTGCCAGCAGCTTGAGTGGGACAGGGGTCGGAGTGGATGGCTACACCTTC
d_gene: TRBD1; v_gene: TRBV11-2; j_gene: TRBJ1-2; abundance: NA; CDR3aa: CASSRTDGTAYGYTF; CDR3nt: TGTGCCAGCAGCCGAACGGATGGGACAGCCTATGGCTACACCTTC
d_gene: NA; v_gene: TRBV9; j_gene: TRBJ1-6; abundance: NA; CDR3aa: CATAKRASNSPLHF; CDR3nt: TGTGCCACCGCAAAGCGGGCCTCTAATTCACCCCTCCACTTT
d_gene: TRBD2; v_gene: TRBV18; j_gene: TRBJ2-5; abundance: NA; CDR3aa: CASSPTSGQETQYF; CDR3nt: TGTGCCAGCTCACCTACTAGCGGCCAAGAGACCCAGTACTTC
d_gene: NA; v_gene: TRBV5-1; j_gene: TRBJ2-7; abundance: NA; CDR3aa: CASSLVSGSYEQYF; CDR3nt: TGCGCCAGCAGCTTGGTCTCGGGGTCCTACGAGCAGTACTTC
d_gene: NA; v_gene: TRBV5-1; j_gene: TRBJ1-3; abundance: NA; CDR3aa: CASTTGTRGRGNTIYF; CDR3nt: TGCGCCAGCACCACGGGGACGCGGGGCAGGGGAAACACCATATATTTT
d_gene: NA; v_gene: TRBV12-3/TRBV12-4; j_gene: TRBJ1-3; abundance: NA; CDR3aa: CASRSERGNTIYF; CDR3nt: TGTGCCAGCAGGTCCGAGCGGGGAAACACCATATATTTT
d_gene: TRBD1; v_gene: TRBV6-5; j_gene: TRBJ2-7; abundance: NA; CDR3aa: CASRKKGASYDAQYF; CDR3nt: TGTGCCAGCAGGAAGAAGGGGGCCTCCTACGACGCGCAGTACTTC
d_gene: NA; v_gene: TRBV5-1; j_gene: TRBJ2-7; abundance: NA; CDR3aa: CASSFRQNNYEQYF; CDR3nt: TGCGCCAGCAGCTTCCGACAGAACAACTACGAGCAGTACTTC
d_gene: TRBD1; v_gene: TRBV6-5; j_gene: TRBJ2-2; abundance: NA; CDR3aa: CASSYAQGVTGELFF; CDR3nt: TGTGCCAGCAGTTACGCACAGGGGGTTACCGGGGAGCTGTTTTTT
d_gene: NA; v_gene: TRBV18; j_gene: TRBJ2-7; abundance: NA; CDR3aa: CASSRDRNSYEQYF; CDR3nt: TGTGCCAGCTCACGAGACAGGAACTCCTACGAGCAGTACTTC
d_gene: NA; v_gene: TRBV30; j_gene: TRBJ1-2; abundance: NA; CDR3aa: CAWSPAAYTF; CDR3nt: TGTGCCTGGAGTCCGGCAGCGTACACCTTC
d_gene: NA; v_gene: TRBV5-5; j_gene: TRBJ1-2; abundance: NA; CDR3aa: CASSLYRGSNYGYTF; CDR3nt: TGTGCCAGCAGCTTGTATAGAGGGTCGAACTATGGCTACACCTTC
d_gene: TRBD1; v_gene: TRBV6-5; j_gene: TRBJ1-6; abundance: NA; CDR3aa: CAAGQSNSPLHF; CDR3nt: TGTGCCGCGGGACAGAGTAATTCACCCCTCCACTTT
d_gene: NA; v_gene: TRBV29-1; j_gene: TRBJ1-1; abundance: NA; CDR3aa: CSARGTEAFF; CDR3nt: TGCAGCGCTAGGGGAACTGAAGCTTTCTTT
d_gene: NA; v_gene: TRBV5-6; j_gene: TRBJ1-1; abundance: NA; CDR3aa: CASSLYGGNTEAFF; CDR3nt: TGTGCCAGCAGCTTGTACGGCGGGAACACTGAAGCTTTCTTT
d_gene: NA; v_gene: TRBV12-3/TRBV12-4; j_gene: TRBJ2-7; abundance: NA; CDR3aa: CASSFRISYEQYF; CDR3nt: TGTGCCAGCAGTTTCAGGATTTCCTACGAGCAGTACTTC
d_gene: NA; v_gene: TRBV2; j_gene: TRBJ1-6; abundance: NA; CDR3aa: CASRPLGALGNSPLHF; CDR3nt: TGTGCCAGCCGACCCCTAGGGGCGCTCGGTAATTCACCCCTCCACTTT
d_gene: NA; v_gene: TRBV2; j_gene: TRBJ2-3; abundance: NA; CDR3aa: CASTSPPSVTQYF; CDR3nt: TGTGCCAGCACCTCCCCGCCTAGCGTGACGCAGTATTTT
d_gene: NA; v_gene: TRBV6-5; j_gene: TRBJ2-5; abundance: NA; CDR3aa: CASSYSFERQETQYF; CDR3nt: TGTGCCAGCAGTTACTCGTTCGAGCGACAAGAGACCCAGTACTTC
d_gene: NA; v_gene: TRBV11-2; j_gene: TRBJ2-5; abundance: once; CDR3aa: CASSSSGYLGETQYF; CDR3nt: TGTGCCAGCAGCTCAAGCGGGTATCTGGGCGAGACCCAGTACTTC
d_gene: NA; v_gene: TRBV5-1; j_gene: TRBJ1-2; abundance: NA; CDR3aa: CASSFGETNYGYTF; CDR3nt: TGCGCCAGCAGCTTCGGGGAAACTAACTATGGCTACACCTTC
d_gene: NA; v_gene: TRBV5-5; j_gene: TRBJ2-7; abundance: NA; CDR3aa: CASSARGGDSYEQYF; CDR3nt: TGTGCCAGCAGCGCGCGGGGCGGGGACTCCTACGAGCAGTACTTC
d_gene: TRBD1; v_gene: TRBV5-4; j_gene: TRBJ1-1; abundance: few; CDR3aa: CASSLRQGARSTEAFF; CDR3nt: TGTGCCAGCAGCTTGAGGCAGGGGGCGCGTTCCACTGAAGCTTTCTTT
d_gene: TRBD1; v_gene: TRBV7-8; j_gene: TRBJ1-1; abundance: once; CDR3aa: CASSRPGTGTYTEAFF; CDR3nt: TGTGCCAGCAGCCGTCCCGGGACAGGGACATACACTGAAGCTTTCTTT
d_gene: NA; v_gene: TRBV30; j_gene: TRBJ1-5; abundance: NA; CDR3aa: CAWSYSSNQPQHF; CDR3nt: TGTGCCTGGAGTTATAGCAGCAATCAGCCCCAGCATTTT
d_gene: NA; v_gene: TRBV6-2/TRBV6-3; j_gene: TRBJ1-1; abundance: NA; CDR3aa: CASSYSQENTEAFF; CDR3nt: TGTGCCAGCAGTTACTCCCAGGAGAACACTGAAGCTTTCTTT
d_gene: TRBD1; v_gene: TRBV24-1; j_gene: TRBJ2-2; abundance: NA; CDR3aa: CATSDPATGAEANTGELFF; CDR3nt: TGTGCCACCAGTGATCCGGCGACAGGGGCCGAAGCCAACACCGGGGAGCTGTTTTTT
d_gene: TRBD1; v_gene: TRBV11-2; j_gene: TRBJ2-7; abundance: NA; CDR3aa: CASSQGQGREQYF; CDR3nt: TGTGCCAGCAGCCAGGGACAGGGTCGCGAGCAGTACTTC
d_gene: NA; v_gene: TRBV18; j_gene: TRBJ1-3; abundance: NA; CDR3aa: CASSPVLTGMVPGNTIYF; CDR3nt: TGTGCCAGCTCACCAGTCCTAACAGGGATGGTCCCCGGAAACACCATATATTTT
d_gene: NA; v_gene: TRBV19; j_gene: TRBJ2-1; abundance: NA; CDR3aa: CASAGLWSSYNEQFF; CDR3nt: TGTGCCAGTGCCGGACTGTGGTCCTCCTACAATGAGCAGTTCTTC
d_gene: NA; v_gene: TRBV24-1; j_gene: TRBJ2-3; abundance: NA; CDR3aa: CATSDFSTTDTQYF; CDR3nt: TGTGCCACCAGTGATTTCAGTACCACAGATACGCAGTATTTT
d_gene: NA; v_gene: TRBV20-1; j_gene: TRBJ2-7; abundance: NA; CDR3aa: CSVTGRDEQYF; CDR3nt: TGCAGTGTCACGGGTCGGGACGAGCAGTACTTC
d_gene: NA; v_gene: TRBV12-3/TRBV12-4; j_gene: TRBJ2-2; abundance: NA; CDR3aa: CASTTYPNGELFF; CDR3nt: TGTGCCAGCACCACCTATCCTAACGGGGAGCTGTTTTTT
d_gene: TRBD1; v_gene: TRBV5-4; j_gene: TRBJ2-5; abundance: NA; CDR3aa: CASSNGQAAEETQYF; CDR3nt: TGTGCCAGCAGCAACGGACAGGCCGCCGAAGAGACCCAGTACTTC
d_gene: NA; v_gene: TRBV28; j_gene: TRBJ1-2; abundance: few; CDR3aa: CASRWGGDYGYTF; CDR3nt: TGTGCCAGCAGATGGGGGGGAGACTATGGCTACACCTTC
d_gene: NA; v_gene: TRBV27; j_gene: TRBJ1-1; abundance: NA; CDR3aa: CASSSWPGTRAFF; CDR3nt: TGTGCCAGCAGTTCTTGGCCGGGTACGAGGGCTTTCTTT
d_gene: TRBD2; v_gene: TRBV3-1/TRBV3-2; j_gene: TRBJ2-1; abundance: once; CDR3aa: CASSPARGGVEQFF; CDR3nt: TGTGCCAGCAGCCCTGCTCGGGGGGGTGTTGAGCAGTTCTTC
d_gene: TRBD1; v_gene: TRBV7-8; j_gene: TRBJ2-1; abundance: NA; CDR3aa: CASSLRDRSYNEQFF; CDR3nt: TGTGCCAGCAGCTTGAGGGACAGATCCTACAATGAGCAGTTCTTC
d_gene: NA; v_gene: TRBV6-6; j_gene: TRBJ1-1; abundance: NA; CDR3aa: CASSYSPGTEAFF; CDR3nt: TGTGCCAGCAGTTACTCTCCAGGCACTGAAGCTTTCTTT
d_gene: TRBD1; v_gene: TRBV3-1/TRBV3-2; j_gene: TRBJ1-2; abundance: NA; CDR3aa: CASSQTGDGYTF; CDR3nt: TGTGCCAGCAGCCAAACAGGGGACGGCTACACCTTC
d_gene: TRBD1; v_gene: TRBV5-5; j_gene: TRBJ2-2; abundance: once; CDR3aa: CASSVDRDRVFF; CDR3nt: TGTGCCAGCAGCGTCGACCGGGACAGGGTGTTTTTT
d_gene: TRBD2; v_gene: TRBV14; j_gene: TRBJ2-4; abundance: NA; CDR3aa: CASSQARRTRAQDIQYF; CDR3nt: TGTGCCAGCAGCCAAGCCCGACGGACTAGAGCACAGGACATTCAGTACTTC
d_gene: NA; v_gene: TRBV5-5; j_gene: TRBJ1-2; abundance: few; CDR3aa: CASSLPGTNYGYTF; CDR3nt: TGTGCCAGCAGCTTGCCAGGAACTAACTATGGCTACACCTTC